A selection of T cell receptor beta chains follows, all from one sample in a study of CD8 T cells in ankylosing spondylitis. TCRdb ran MiXCR on the 5' RACE reads and lists one entry per CDR3 protein. The sample consists of 75,000 to 95,000 distinct CDR3 sequences, approximately 8.9% of them appearing once. The sequenced sample was blood, either unsorted or a sorted T cell fraction (not recorded which). The receptors derive from a male donor with ankylosing spondylitis. CDR3s include the opening cysteine and the closing phenylalanine or tryptophan. D genes are given only for firm matches. Only some rows state a clone size, as once, few, many or a class for expanded clones.

TRBD1 | TRBJ2-1 | few | TRBV3-1 | TGTGCCAGCAGCCCCCTCCCGGGACAGGGCGGGAATGAGCAGTTCTTC | CASSPLPGQGGNEQFF
NA | TRBJ2-5 | many | TRBV5-1 | TGCGCCAGCAGCTTGGACTACGGCTTACAAGAGACCCAGTACTTC | CASSLDYGLQETQYF
NA | TRBJ2-1 | many | TRBV7-9 | TGTGCCAGCAGCCCCCTTTCGGGGCTCAGCTACAATGAGCAGTTCTTC | CASSPLSGLSYNEQFF
NA | TRBJ2-5 | few | TRBV7-8 | TGTGCCAGCAGCTTAGTAGGGGTGGAGACCCAGTACTTC | CASSLVGVETQYF
NA | TRBJ2-5 | few | TRBV15 | TGTGCCACCAGCAGAATTAGCGAGGTGGAGACCCAGTACTTC | CATSRISEVETQYF
TRBD2 | TRBJ2-1 | NA | TRBV7-6 | TGTGCCAGCAGCCTGTTAGCGGGAGGTTCCAATGAGCAGTTCTTC | CASSLLAGGSNEQFF
NA | TRBJ2-1 | many | TRBV7-9 | TGTGCCAGCAGCTCAAATCAGGTAACCCTAACCTACAATGAGCAGTTCTTC | CASSSNQVTLTYNEQFF
NA | TRBJ1-6 | few | TRBV5-4 | TGTGCCAGCAGCGCCGGGAGTTCGTCCCTCCACTTT | CASSAGSSSLHF
TRBD2 | TRBJ2-7 | NA | TRBV20-1 | TGCAGTGCCCGGGGACTAGCGGGGCCCTACGAGCAGTACTTC | CSARGLAGPYEQYF
NA | TRBJ2-2 | NA | TRBV18 | TGTGCCAGCTCACCGGGCCTTTTCGTCTCCGGGGAGCTGTTTTTT | CASSPGLFVSGELFF
TRBD2 | TRBJ2-1 | NA | TRBV4-2 | TGTGCCAGCAGCCAAGATACTGCGGGAGGGGGCAATGAGCAGTTCTTC | CASSQDTAGGGNEQFF
TRBD2 | TRBJ2-1 | NA | TRBV5-1 | TGCGCCAGCAGCCTCCATCCCTCTAGCGGGGAATACAATGAGCAGTTCTTC | CASSLHPSSGEYNEQFF
NA | TRBJ1-2 | many | TRBV27 | TGTGCCAGCAGCCCTGGAGGGGAAGTGTATGGCTACACCTTC | CASSPGGEVYGYTF
NA | TRBJ2-2 | NA | TRBV4-1 | TGCGCCAGCAGCCCGGCGGTCGGTTTTGCAGCCGGGGAGCTGTTTTTT | CASSPAVGFAAGELFF
TRBD1 | TRBJ1-2 | few | TRBV12-3/TRBV12-4 | TGTGCCAGCAGTTTTGGGACAGGGGGTGGCTACACCTTC | CASSFGTGGGYTF
NA | TRBJ2-5 | few | TRBV6-1 | TGTGCCAGCAGTCCACCGGGGACCCAAGAGACCCAGTACTTC | CASSPPGTQETQYF
TRBD2 | TRBJ2-3 | NA | TRBV3-1 | TGTGCCTGCTGCCAAAGATACGGGCTAGCGGGACCAGATACGCAGTATTTT | CACCQRYGLAGPDTQYF
NA | TRBJ2-1 | many | TRBV9 | TGTGCCAGCAGCGCGGAAGGGGGAGCACAATACAATGAGCAGTTCTTC | CASSAEGGAQYNEQFF
NA | TRBJ2-3 | few | TRBV5-1 | TGCGCCAGCAGCTTTGGACTGAGCGGAGATACGCAGTATTTT | CASSFGLSGDTQYF
TRBD2 | TRBJ2-3 | few | TRBV6-1 | TGTGCCAGCAGTGCCCTCTTTGGGGTAGCGGGAGGAACAGATACGCAGTATTTT | CASSALFGVAGGTDTQYF
TRBD1 | TRBJ2-1 | few | TRBV5-1 | TGCGCCAGCAGCATCCCCGGGACAGGGCCCATCAATGAGCAGTTCTTC | CASSIPGTGPINEQFF
NA | TRBJ1-1 | few | TRBV29-1 | TGCAGCGTTGAAGGGAATTCTGAAGCTTTCTTT | CSVEGNSEAFF
TRBD1 | TRBJ2-1 | few | TRBV5-6 | TGTGCCAGCAGCTTGGGAGACGTACAGACAGGGAGCTCCTACAATGAGCAGTTCTTC | CASSLGDVQTGSSYNEQFF
TRBD2 | TRBJ2-1 | NA | TRBV7-6 | TGTGCCAGCAGCTTAGAGGCTAGCGGCCCCTGGGGTGAGCAGTTCTTC | CASSLEASGPWGEQFF
TRBD2 | TRBJ2-7 | few | TRBV3-1 | TGTGCCAGCAGCCAGGCCCTACTAGCGGGAGGGCCCTACGAGCAGTACTTC | CASSQALLAGGPYEQYF
TRBD1 | TRBJ1-1 | NA | TRBV27 | TGTGCCAGCAGTTGGAACAGGGGGCGAACTGAAGCTTTCTTT | CASSWNRGRTEAFF
TRBD1 | TRBJ1-5 | NA | TRBV2 | TGTGCCAGCAGCAGTTGGACAGGGGGGGACAATCAGCCCCAGCATTTT | CASSSWTGGDNQPQHF
NA | TRBJ1-1 | few | TRBV30 | TGTGCCTGGAGTGAGCAAGAGGGGGGAGGGACTGAAGCTTTCTTT | CAWSEQEGGGTEAFF
NA | TRBJ2-1 | NA | TRBV5-5 | TGTGCCAGCAGCTTTACAGGAGGGCAGTACAATGAGCAGTTCTTC | CASSFTGGQYNEQFF
TRBD2 | TRBJ2-1 | few | TRBV27 | TGTGCCAGCAGTGCCCTAGCGGGAGGGGCCTACAATGAGCAGTTCTTC | CASSALAGGAYNEQFF
TRBD2 | TRBJ2-1 | few | TRBV7-6 | TGTGCCAGCAGACCCGGACGGGGACTAGCGGGATTCTACAATGAGCAGTTCTTC | CASRPGRGLAGFYNEQFF
NA | TRBJ2-1 | NA | TRBV24-1 | TGTGCCACCAGTATGGGTGGGGATGAGCAGTTCTTC | CATSMGGDEQFF
NA | TRBJ1-2 | NA | TRBV20-1 | TGCAGTGCTAGAGTAGCAGGGTACGATGGCTACACCTTC | CSARVAGYDGYTF
NA | TRBJ2-1 | few | TRBV27 | TGTGCCAGCAGACTGGCGTCCAGCTCCTACAATGAGCAGTTCTTC | CASRLASSSYNEQFF
NA | TRBJ2-6 | NA | TRBV7-6 | TGTGCCAGCAGCTTAGAGAAGAATACAGGGGCCAACGTCCTGACTTTC | CASSLEKNTGANVLTF
TRBD2 | TRBJ2-1 | NA | TRBV20-1 | TGCAGTGCTAGACAACAACGGGAGGGCCCCTACAATGAGCAGTTCTTC | CSARQQREGPYNEQFF
NA | TRBJ2-7 | few | TRBV12-3/TRBV12-4 | TGTGCCAGCAGTTCAGATAGGCACGAGCAGTACTTC | CASSSDRHEQYF
NA | TRBJ2-5 | many | TRBV28 | TGTGCCAGCAGTTTAGGTTCTGCGGGTTCCGAGACCCAGTACTTC | CASSLGSAGSETQYF
TRBD1 | TRBJ2-1 | many | TRBV27 | TGTGCCAGCAACACAGGGGGCGATGAGCAGTTCTTC | CASNTGGDEQFF
TRBD1 | TRBJ1-5 | many | TRBV28 | TGTGCCAGCAGTCCGACAGGGGCCAATCAGCCCCAGCATTTT | CASSPTGANQPQHF
NA | TRBJ2-2 | many | TRBV12-3/TRBV12-4 | TGTGCCAGCACCGAGGGGGCCGGGGAGCTGTTTTTT | CASTEGAGELFF
NA | TRBJ1-1 | few | TRBV7-2 | TGTGCCAGCAGCTCGTTCCGGGAAAACACTGAAGCTTTCTTT | CASSSFRENTEAFF
NA | TRBJ2-5 | NA | TRBV11-1 | TGTGCCAGCAGCCCCGAAGGTCGTGAGACCCAGTACTTC | CASSPEGRETQYF
TRBD2 | TRBJ2-1 | NA | TRBV20-1 | TGCAGTGCTAGAGAAAGACTAGCGGGAAACAATGAGCAGTTCTTC | CSARERLAGNNEQFF
TRBD2 | TRBJ2-7 | NA | TRBV20-1 | TGCAGTGCTCCGGGACTAGCGGGGCGGTCCTACGAGCAGTACTTC | CSAPGLAGRSYEQYF
NA | TRBJ1-1 | once | TRBV7-6 | TGTGCCAGCAGTTCTACCATCCCAGAAATAAACACTGAAGCTTTCTTT | CASSSTIPEINTEAFF